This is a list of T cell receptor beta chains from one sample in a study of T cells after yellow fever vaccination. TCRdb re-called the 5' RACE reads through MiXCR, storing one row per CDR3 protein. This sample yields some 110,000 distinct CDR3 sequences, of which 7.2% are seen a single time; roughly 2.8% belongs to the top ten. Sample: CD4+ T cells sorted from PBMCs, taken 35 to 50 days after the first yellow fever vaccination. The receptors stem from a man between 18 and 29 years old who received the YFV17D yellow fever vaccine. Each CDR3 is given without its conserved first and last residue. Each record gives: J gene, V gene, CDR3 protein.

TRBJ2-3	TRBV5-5	ASSLVGTGTDTQY
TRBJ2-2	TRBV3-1	ASSQGLAGELF
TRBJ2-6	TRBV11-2	ASSSHRDRLMSGANVLT
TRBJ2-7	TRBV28	ASGPGDICEQY
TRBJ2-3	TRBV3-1	ASSFVAGGGTDTQY
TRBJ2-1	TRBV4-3	ASSQRYGTTYNEQF
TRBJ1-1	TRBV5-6	ASSLGIQAGNTEAF
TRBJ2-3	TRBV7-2	ASSSSRVTDTQY
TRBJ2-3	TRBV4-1	ASSHLGQWITDTQY
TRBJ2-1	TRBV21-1	ASSPRGTGANNEQF